Sequencing of this T cell receptor (beta chain) was carried out in a study of cytomegalovirus exposure and HLA in healthy donors. Overall study: Around 80 million unique TCR sequences came from HLA-typed donors in an early release. Study outcomes and limitations: The authors listed 150 or so TCR beta chains as cytomegalovirus-associated. Immune exposure information available was restricted to CMV serostatus.

With 60 Vbeta and 13 Jbeta primers, the PCR was carried out. Generated by immunoSEQ multiplex PCR, the TCRdb table keeps only in-frame clones and is missing some. This sample carries about 84,000 clones, 55% to 70% of them seen once, and the ten largest clones take approximately 16%. This clone occurred a few times. Its antigen is not known. Sequencing was carried out using PBMCs. This receptor was identified in a woman in her forties in good health and CMV-seropositive.

CDR3 in DNA: TGTGCCAGCAGCCAACGAATGTTCCGGGACAGCCACAATGAGCAGTTCTTC. It codes for CASSQRMFRDSHNEQFF. The chain joins TRBV5-6 to TRBJ2-1; 7 nucleotides line up with TRBD1. Germline-derived CDR1 and CDR2 are SGHDT and YYEEEE. Losses at the gene ends were 4 bases for V and 5 bases for J; bases not matched to a gene: 15. CDR3 length: 17 residues.